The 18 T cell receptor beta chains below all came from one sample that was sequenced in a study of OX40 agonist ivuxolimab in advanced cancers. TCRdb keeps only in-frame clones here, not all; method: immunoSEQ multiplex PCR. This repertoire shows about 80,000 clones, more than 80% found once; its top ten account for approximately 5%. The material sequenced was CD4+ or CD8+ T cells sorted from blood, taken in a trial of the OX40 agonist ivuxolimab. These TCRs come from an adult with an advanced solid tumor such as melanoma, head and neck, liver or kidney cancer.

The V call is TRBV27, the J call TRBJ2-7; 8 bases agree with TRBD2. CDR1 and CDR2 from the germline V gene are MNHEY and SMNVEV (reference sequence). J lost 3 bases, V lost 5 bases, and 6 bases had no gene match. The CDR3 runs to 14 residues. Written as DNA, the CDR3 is TGTGCCAGCAGTCCCAACGGGGGGGGCTACGAGCAGTACTTC. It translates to CASSPNGGGYEQYF.

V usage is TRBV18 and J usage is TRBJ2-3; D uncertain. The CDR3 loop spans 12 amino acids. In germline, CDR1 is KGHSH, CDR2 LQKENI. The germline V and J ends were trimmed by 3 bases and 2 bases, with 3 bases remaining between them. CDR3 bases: TGTGCCAGCTCACCTGACACAGATACGCAGTATTTT. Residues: CASSPDTDTQYF.

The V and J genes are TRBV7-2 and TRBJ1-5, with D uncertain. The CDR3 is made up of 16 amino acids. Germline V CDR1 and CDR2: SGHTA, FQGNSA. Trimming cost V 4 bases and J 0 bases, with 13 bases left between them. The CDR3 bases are TGTGCCAGCAGCTCCCACCCAGGCACTAGCAATCAGCCCCAGCATTTT. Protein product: CASSSHPGTSNQPQHF. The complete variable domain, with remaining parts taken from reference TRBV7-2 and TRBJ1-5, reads GAGVSQSPSNKVTEKGKDVELRCDPISGHTALYWYRQSLGQGLEFLIYFQGNSAPDKSGLPSDRFSAERTGGSVSTLTIQRTQQEDSAVYLCASSSHPGTSNQPQHFGDGTRLSIL.

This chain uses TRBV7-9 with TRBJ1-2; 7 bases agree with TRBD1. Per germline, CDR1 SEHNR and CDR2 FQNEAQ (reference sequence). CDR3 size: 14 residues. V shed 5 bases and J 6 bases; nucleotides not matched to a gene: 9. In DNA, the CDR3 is TGTGCCAGCAGCCCGTGGACAGGAGACCATGGCTACACCTTC. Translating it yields CASSPWTGDHGYTF.

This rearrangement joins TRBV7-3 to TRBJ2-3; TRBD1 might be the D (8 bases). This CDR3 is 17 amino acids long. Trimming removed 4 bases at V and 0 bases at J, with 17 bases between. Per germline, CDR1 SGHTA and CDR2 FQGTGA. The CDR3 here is CASSSPTGGASTDTQYF. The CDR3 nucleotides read TGTGCCAGCAGCTCACCAACAGGGGGGGCTAGCACAGATACGCAGTATTTT.

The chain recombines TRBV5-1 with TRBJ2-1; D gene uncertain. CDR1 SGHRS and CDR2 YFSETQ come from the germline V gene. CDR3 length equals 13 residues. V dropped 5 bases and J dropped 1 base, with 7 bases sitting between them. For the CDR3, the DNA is TGCGCCAGCAGTCGGAGTTCCTACAATGAGCAGTTCTTC. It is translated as CASSRSSYNEQFF.

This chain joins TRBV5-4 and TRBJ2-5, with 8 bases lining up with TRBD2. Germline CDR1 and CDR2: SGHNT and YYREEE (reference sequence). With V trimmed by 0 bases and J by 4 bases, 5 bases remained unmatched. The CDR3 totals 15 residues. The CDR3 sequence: CASSLAGGPSETQYF. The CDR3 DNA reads TGTGCCAGCAGCTTGGCGGGAGGGCCGTCAGAGACCCAGTACTTC. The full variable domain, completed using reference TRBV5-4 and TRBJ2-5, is ETGVTQSPTHLIKTRGQQVTLRCSSQSGHNTVSWYQQALGQGPQFIFQYYREEENGRGNFPPRFSGLQFPNYSSELNVNALELDDSALYLCASSLAGGPSETQYFGPGTRLLVL.

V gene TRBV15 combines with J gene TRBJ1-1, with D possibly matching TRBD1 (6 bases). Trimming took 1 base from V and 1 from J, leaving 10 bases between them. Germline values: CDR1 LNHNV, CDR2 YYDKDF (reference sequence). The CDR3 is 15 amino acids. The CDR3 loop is CATSRAGQPNTEAFF. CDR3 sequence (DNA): TGTGCCACCAGCAGAGCAGGACAGCCGAACACTGAAGCTTTCTTT.

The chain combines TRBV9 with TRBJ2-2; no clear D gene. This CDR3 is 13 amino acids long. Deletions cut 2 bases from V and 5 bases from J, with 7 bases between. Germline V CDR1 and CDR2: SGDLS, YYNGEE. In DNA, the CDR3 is TGTGCCAGCAGCGTCGCTTCGACCGGGGAGCTGTTTTTT. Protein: CASSVASTGELFF.

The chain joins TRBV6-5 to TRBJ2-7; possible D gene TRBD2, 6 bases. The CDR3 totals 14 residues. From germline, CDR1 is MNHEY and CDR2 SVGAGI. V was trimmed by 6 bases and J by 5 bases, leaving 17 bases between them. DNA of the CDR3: TGTGCCAGCAGCCGGACGGGGGTGGGCGACGAGCAGTACTTC. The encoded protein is CASSRTGVGDEQYF.

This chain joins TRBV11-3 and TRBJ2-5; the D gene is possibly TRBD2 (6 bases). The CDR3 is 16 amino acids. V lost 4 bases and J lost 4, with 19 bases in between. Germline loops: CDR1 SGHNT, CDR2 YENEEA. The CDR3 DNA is TGTGCCAGCAGCTATTCGCACCCGGGGACTGGAGAGACCCAGTACTTC. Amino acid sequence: CASSYSHPGTGETQYF.

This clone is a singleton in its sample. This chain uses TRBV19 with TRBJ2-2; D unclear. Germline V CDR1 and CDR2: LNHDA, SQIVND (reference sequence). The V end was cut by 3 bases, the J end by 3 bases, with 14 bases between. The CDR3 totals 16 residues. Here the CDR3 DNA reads TGTGCCAGTAGTATTCCCGGTCCTCTCCACACCGGGGAGCTGTTTTTT. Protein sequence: CASSIPGPLHTGELFF.

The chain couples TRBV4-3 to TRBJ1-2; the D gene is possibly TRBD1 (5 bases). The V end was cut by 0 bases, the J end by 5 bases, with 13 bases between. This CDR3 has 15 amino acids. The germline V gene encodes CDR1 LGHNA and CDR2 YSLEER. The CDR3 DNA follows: TGCGCCAGCAGCCAAGATTCAGCAGGGAGATATGGCTACACCTTC. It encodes CASSQDSAGRYGYTF.

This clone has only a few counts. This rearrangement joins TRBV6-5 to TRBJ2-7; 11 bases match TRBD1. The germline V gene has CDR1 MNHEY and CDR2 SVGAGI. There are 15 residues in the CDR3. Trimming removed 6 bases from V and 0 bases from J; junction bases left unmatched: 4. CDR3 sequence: CASRPGQGASYEQYF. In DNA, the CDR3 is TGTGCCAGCAGACCCGGACAGGGGGCCTCCTACGAGCAGTACTTC.

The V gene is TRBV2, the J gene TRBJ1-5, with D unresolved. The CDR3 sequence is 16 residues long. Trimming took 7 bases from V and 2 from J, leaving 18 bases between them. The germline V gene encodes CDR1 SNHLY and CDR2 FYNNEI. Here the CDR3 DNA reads TGTGCCAGCACCCCTAGACGGGCGAATGGCAATCAGCCCCAGCATTTT. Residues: CASTPRRANGNQPQHF.

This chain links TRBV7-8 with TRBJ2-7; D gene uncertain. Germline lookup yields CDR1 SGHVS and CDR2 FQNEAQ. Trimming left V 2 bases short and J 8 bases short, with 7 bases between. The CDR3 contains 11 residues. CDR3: CASSLSIQQYF. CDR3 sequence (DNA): TGTGCCAGCAGCTTAAGTATCCAGCAGTACTTC.

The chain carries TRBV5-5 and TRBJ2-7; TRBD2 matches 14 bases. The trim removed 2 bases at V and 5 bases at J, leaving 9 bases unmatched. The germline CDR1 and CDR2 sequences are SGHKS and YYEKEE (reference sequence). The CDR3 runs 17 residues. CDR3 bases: TGTGCCAGCAGCTTTGTCCCGGGACTAGCGGGAGAACACGAGCAGTACTTC. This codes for CASSFVPGLAGEHEQYF.

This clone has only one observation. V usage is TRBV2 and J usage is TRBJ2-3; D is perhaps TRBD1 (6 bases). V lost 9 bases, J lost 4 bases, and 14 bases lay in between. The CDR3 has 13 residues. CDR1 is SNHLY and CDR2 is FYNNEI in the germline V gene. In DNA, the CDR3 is TGTGCCAGTCACAGGGACGGAGCAGATACGCAGTATTTT. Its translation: CASHRDGADTQYF.